Shown below are 8 T cell receptor beta chains from a single sample sequenced in a study of T cells in Graves' hyperthyroidism and ophthalmopathy. Regions amplified from RNA transcripts were the TCR beta CDR3 regions. The TCR CDR3 was amplified in a first-round RT-PCR using the HTBI primer set. From the multiplex PCR reads, TCRdb called clonotypes with MiXCR, one entry per CDR3 protein. The sample records a few hundred thousand distinct CDR3 sequences, 15% to 20% being singletons. The source material was blood. The receptors were gathered from a woman between 18 and 29 years old with Graves' hyperthyroidism.

The rearrangement links TRBV13 to TRBJ2-7; 12 positions agree with TRBD2. V lost 5 bases to trimming and J lost 5 bases; unmatched junction nucleotides: 10. Looked up from germline, CDR1 is PRHDT and CDR2 is FYEKMQ (reference sequence). This CDR3 contains 16 residues. CDR3 loop: CASSLRLAGVTHEQYF. CDR3 sequence (DNA): TGTGCCAGCAGCCTCCGACTAGCGGGGGTAACCCACGAGCAGTACTTC. Based on the CDR3 plus reference TRBV13 and TRBJ2-7, the full variable domain is AAGVIQSPRHLIKEKRETATLKCYPIPRHDTVYWYQQGPGQDPQFLISFYEKMQSDKGSIPDRFSAQQFSDYHSELNMSSLELGDSALYFCASSLRLAGVTHEQYFGPGTRLTVT.

This chain connects TRBV6-1 to TRBJ2-2, with 8 bases lining up with TRBD2. This CDR3 is 15 amino acids long. J gave up 6 bases and V 9 bases, and 12 bases lay outside the gene matches. Germline V gives CDR1 MNHNS, CDR2 SASEGT. CDR3 in DNA: TGTGCCAGGGGACGGGGGGGCATGGTTGCCGGGGAGCTGTTTTTT. It specifies CARGRGGMVAGELFF.

This clonotype was seen many times. The rearrangement links TRBV7-8 to TRBJ1-2; TRBD1 matches 7 bases. The V and J ends lost 2 bases and 4 bases, in that order; junction bases with no gene match: 10. Germline assignment: CDR1 SGHVS and CDR2 FQNEAQ. This CDR3 comprises 16 residues. CDR3 region: CASSLRVSTGTYGYTF. CDR3 DNA: TGTGCCAGCAGCTTAAGGGTTTCGACAGGGACCTATGGCTACACCTTC.

This clonotype showed up many times. Since a much larger clone is just one base distant, this may be a read error. The V gene is TRBV6-5, the J gene TRBJ1-2; unclear D gene. This CDR3 is built from 13 residues. V lost 8 bases and J lost 7, with 17 bases in between. CDR1 is MNHEY and CDR2 is SVGAGI in the germline V gene. The CDR3 reads CASGLHRFFGYTF. For the CDR3, the DNA is TGTGCCAGCGGTCTACACCGATTTTTTGGCTACACCTTC.

This clonotype was counted many times. The rearrangement uses TRBV29-1 and TRBJ2-2, with D perhaps matching TRBD1 (6 bases). Trimming removed 6 bases at V and 1 base at J, with 9 bases between. CDR3 length: 13 amino acids. The germline gives CDR1 SQVTM, CDR2 ANQGSEA. Here the CDR3 reads CSVDRRNTGELFF. DNA for the CDR3: TGCAGCGTGGACAGACGGAACACCGGGGAGCTGTTTTTT.

This clonotype was detected many times. This chain links TRBV5-1 with TRBJ2-7; unclear D gene. This CDR3 is 16 amino acids long. V shed 0 bases and J shed 0 bases, with 13 bases lying between them. CDR1 and CDR2 from the germline V gene are SGHRS and YFSETQ. CDR3 protein: CASSLGTGMSSYEQYF. The CDR3 region has the DNA TGCGCCAGCAGCTTGGGGACCGGCATGAGCTCCTACGAGCAGTACTTC.

Worth noting for this clonotype: A much larger clone sits a single nucleotide away, making a read error possible. This likely comes from a read error, as the CDR3 has no conserved phenylalanine or tryptophan at its end. J is TRBJ2-2 and V is TRBV11-2; no reliable D call. Germline assignment: CDR1 SGHAT and CDR2 FQNNGV. This CDR3 has 15 residues. V was cut by 2 bases and J by 3 bases, with 10 bases left in between. The CDR3 DNA follows: TGTGCCAGCAGCTTACGGGCGCCGGACACCGGGGAGCTGTTTTTG. Encoded protein: CASSLRAPDTGELFL.

In its sample, this clonotype was seen many times. V and J are TRBV12-3 or TRBV12-4 and TRBJ1-2, with D unresolved. V dropped 3 bases and J dropped 8 bases, with 7 bases sitting between them. This CDR3 region has 11 residues. Here the CDR3 DNA reads TGTGCCAGCAGTTTCGGACTCGGCTACACCTTC. This sequence encodes CASSFGLGYTF.